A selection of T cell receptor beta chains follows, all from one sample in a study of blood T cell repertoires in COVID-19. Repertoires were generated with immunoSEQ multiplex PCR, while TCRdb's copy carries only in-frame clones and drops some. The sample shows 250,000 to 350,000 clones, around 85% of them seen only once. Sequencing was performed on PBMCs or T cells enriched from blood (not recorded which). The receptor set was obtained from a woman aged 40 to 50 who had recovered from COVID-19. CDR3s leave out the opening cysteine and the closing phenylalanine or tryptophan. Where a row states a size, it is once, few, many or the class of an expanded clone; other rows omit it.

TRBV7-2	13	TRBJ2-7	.	ASSLAADAFYEQY
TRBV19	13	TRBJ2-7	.	ASSERDRGNSEQY
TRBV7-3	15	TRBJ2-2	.	ASSDPGLAGSTGELF
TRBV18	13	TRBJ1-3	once	ASSPRVSSGNTIY
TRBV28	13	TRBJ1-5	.	ASTGGGPSNQPQH
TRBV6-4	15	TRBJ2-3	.	ASSYRGGSDLLDTQY
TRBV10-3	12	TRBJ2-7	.	AISATSGSREQY
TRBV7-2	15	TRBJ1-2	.	ASSLSPGLGQNYGYT
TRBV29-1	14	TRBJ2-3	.	SVDGGPAPPTDTQY
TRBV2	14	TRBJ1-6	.	ASRGEGQGRGSPLH
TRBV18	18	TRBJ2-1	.	ASSPNWGTGVQSSYNEQF
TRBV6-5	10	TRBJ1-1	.	ASSSGGTEAF
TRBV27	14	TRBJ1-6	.	ASSTYDSGYNSPLH
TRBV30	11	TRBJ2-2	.	AWSPQGFGELF
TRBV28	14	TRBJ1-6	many	ASSLREDSYNSPLH
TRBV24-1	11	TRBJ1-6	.	ATLTGEGSPLH
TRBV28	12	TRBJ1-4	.	ASSTGTRGEKLF
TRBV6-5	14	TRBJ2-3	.	ASSYLLAGGADTQY
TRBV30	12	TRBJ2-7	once	AWTPDKNLYEQY
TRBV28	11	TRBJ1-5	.	ASRHDSYQPQH
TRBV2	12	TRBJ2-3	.	ASRKGLAGDTQY
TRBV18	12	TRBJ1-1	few	ASSPRVGNTEAF
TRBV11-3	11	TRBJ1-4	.	ASSFPLREKLF
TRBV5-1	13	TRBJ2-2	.	ASSLLAGEPGELF
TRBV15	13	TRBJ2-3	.	ATSRDPGGGDTQY
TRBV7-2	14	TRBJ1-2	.	ASSGTLDGTNYGYT
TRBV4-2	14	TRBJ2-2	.	ASSQDRTRHTGELF
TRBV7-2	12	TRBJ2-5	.	ASSVSSPRGTQY
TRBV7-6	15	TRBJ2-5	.	ASSSGGQAPVSGTQY
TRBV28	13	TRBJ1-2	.	ASSFGRGQNYGYT
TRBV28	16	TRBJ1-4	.	ASSLSRDRGRRGEKLF
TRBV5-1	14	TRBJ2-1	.	ASSRLAMGSYNEQF
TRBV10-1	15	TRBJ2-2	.	ASSESPGLASDGELF
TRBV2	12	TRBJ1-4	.	ASSSRGMDEKLF
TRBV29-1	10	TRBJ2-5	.	SVVAAQETQY
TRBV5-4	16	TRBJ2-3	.	ASSLAAQGASSTDTQY
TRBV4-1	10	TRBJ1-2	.	ASSQAVTATH
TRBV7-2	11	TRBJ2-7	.	ASSLVGGSEQY
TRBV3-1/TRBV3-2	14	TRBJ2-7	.	ASSHLNGTGCYEQY
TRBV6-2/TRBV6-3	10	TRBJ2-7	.	ASSRAGYEQY
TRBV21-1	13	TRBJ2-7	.	ASSSHYRDYYEQY
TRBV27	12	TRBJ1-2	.	ASRTQGANYGYT
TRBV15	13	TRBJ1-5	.	ATSRDEGDYQPQH
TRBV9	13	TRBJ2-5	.	ASSEEGLAEETQY
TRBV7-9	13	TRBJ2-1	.	ASSQRTSGRATEF
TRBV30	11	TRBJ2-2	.	AWSHGTAGELF
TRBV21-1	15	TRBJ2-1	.	ASSTVLGGTPYNEQF
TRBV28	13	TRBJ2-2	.	ASRKGQGAGGELF
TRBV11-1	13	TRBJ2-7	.	ASPTRALFFYEQY
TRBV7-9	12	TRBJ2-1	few	ASSSFESYNEQF
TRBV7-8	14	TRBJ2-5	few	ASSTSNRGLGETQY
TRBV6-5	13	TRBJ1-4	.	ASSQTGTGGGKLF